These T cell receptor beta chains were read from a single sample in a study of vaccination and CD4 T cells after COVID-19. Which antigens these TCRs recognize remains unknown. One entry per CDR3 protein, called by TCRdb with MiXCR from the PCR reads. Of about 16,000 distinct CDR3 sequences listed, 35% to 50% are singletons. Sequencing was done on a sample of CD4+ T cells from blood, cultured in vitro. The receptors were sampled from a human donor who had recovered from COVID-19. The CDR3 runs from the conserved cysteine through the conserved F or W. The order of the fields is V gene, J gene, CDR3 protein.

>TRBV18|TRBJ1-1
CASSQGTEAFF
>TRBV6-2/TRBV6-3|TRBJ1-1
CASSYPMTGTGGLNTEAFF
>TRBV24-1|TRBJ2-5
CATSETGVRTQYF
>TRBV6-5|TRBJ2-7
CASSYVGQGNEQYF
>TRBV27|TRBJ1-1
CASSSSWVGGTAFF
>TRBV4-3|TRBJ2-3
CASSRNRGRQYF
>TRBV12-3/TRBV12-4|TRBJ2-7
CASSLEAGFNEQYF
>TRBV5-6|TRBJ1-2
CASSAAAGTGDGYTF
>TRBV28|TRBJ2-7
CASSPRDRSFSYEQYF
>TRBV20-1|TRBJ1-4
CSARDGGGEKLFF
>TRBV30|TRBJ1-6
CAWTGGFNSPLHF
>TRBV27|TRBJ1-2
CASRLKPRATGDGYTF
>TRBV18|TRBJ2-5
CASSPAQETQYF
>TRBV30|TRBJ1-3
CAWSVGGNLRGNTIYF
>TRBV11-2|TRBJ2-7
CASSQARGSLGEQYF
>TRBV12-3/TRBV12-4|TRBJ2-2
CASSLAGPRGGELFF
>TRBV5-1|TRBJ1-1
CASSYSHRTNTEAFF
>TRBV2|TRBJ2-6
CASSAGSGSSGANVLTF